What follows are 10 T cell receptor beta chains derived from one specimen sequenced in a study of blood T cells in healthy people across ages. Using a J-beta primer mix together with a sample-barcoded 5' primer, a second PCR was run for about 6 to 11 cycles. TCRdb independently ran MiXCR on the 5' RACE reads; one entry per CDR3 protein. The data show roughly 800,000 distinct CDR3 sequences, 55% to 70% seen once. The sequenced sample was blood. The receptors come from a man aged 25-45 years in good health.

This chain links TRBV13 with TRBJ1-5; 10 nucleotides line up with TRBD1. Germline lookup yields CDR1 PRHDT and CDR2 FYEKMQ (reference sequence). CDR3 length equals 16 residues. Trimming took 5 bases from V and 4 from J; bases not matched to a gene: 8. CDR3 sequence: CASSQTGTGENQPQHF. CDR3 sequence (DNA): TGTGCCAGCAGCCAGACGGGGACAGGGGAGAATCAGCCCCAGCATTTT.

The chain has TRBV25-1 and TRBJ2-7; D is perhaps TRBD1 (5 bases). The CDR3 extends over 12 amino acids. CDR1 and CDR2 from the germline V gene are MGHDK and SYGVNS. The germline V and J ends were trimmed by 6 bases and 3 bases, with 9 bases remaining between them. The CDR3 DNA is TGTGCCAGCAGCGGCAGGGTCTACGAGCAGTACTTC. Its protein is CASSGRVYEQYF.

CDR3 DNA: TGCAGTGCCTTACCGGGGTACGAGCAGTACTTC. It translates to CSALPGYEQYF. The chain recombines TRBV20-1 with TRBJ2-7; perhaps TRBD2 as D (5 bases). The CDR3 loop spans 11 amino acids. Germline assignment: CDR1 DFQATT and CDR2 SNEGSKA (reference sequence). Trimming removed 6 bases from V and 4 bases from J, with 10 bases in between.

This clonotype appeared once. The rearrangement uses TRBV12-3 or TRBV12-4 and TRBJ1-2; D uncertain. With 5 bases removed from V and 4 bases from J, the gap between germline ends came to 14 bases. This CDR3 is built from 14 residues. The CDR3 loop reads CASSLRTFLYGYTF. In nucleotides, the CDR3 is TGTGCCAGCAGTCTGCGGACCTTCCTCTATGGCTACACCTTC.

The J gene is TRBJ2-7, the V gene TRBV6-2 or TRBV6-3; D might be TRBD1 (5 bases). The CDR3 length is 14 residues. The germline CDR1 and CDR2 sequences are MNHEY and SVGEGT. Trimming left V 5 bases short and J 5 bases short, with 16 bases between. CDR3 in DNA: TGTGCCAGCAGTCAGGGATTATTACGGGACGAGCAGTACTTC. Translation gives CASSQGLLRDEQYF.

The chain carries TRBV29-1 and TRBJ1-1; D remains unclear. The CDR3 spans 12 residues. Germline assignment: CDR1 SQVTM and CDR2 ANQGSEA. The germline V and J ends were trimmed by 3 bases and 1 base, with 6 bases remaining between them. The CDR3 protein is CSVDRQNTEAFF. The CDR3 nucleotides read TGCAGCGTTGATCGACAGAACACTGAAGCTTTCTTT.

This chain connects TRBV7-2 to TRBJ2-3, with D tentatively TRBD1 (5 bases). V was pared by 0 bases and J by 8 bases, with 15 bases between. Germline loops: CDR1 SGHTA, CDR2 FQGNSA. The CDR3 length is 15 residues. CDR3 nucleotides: TGTGCCAGCAGCTTAGCTCCGGCGACAGATGGTACGCAGTATTTT. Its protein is CASSLAPATDGTQYF.

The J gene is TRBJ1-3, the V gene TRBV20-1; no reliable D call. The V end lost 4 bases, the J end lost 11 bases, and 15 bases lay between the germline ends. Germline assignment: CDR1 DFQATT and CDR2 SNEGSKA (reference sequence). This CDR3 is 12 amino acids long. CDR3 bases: TGCAGTGCTACCTTAGCAGGTTCGGCCATATATTTT. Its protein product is CSATLAGSAIYF.

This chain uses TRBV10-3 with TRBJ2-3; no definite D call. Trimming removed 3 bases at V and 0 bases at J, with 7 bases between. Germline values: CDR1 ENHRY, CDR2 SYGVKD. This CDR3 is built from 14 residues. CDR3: CAISDEVSTDTQYF. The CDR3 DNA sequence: TGTGCCATCAGTGATGAGGTCAGCACAGATACGCAGTATTTT.

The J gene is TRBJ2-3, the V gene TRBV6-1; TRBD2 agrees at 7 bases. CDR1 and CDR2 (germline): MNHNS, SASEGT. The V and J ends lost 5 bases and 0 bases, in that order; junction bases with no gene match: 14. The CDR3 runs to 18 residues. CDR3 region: CASSQRDPRLSSTDTQYF. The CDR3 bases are TGTGCCAGCAGTCAGCGGGACCCTCGATTATCTAGCACAGATACGCAGTATTTT.